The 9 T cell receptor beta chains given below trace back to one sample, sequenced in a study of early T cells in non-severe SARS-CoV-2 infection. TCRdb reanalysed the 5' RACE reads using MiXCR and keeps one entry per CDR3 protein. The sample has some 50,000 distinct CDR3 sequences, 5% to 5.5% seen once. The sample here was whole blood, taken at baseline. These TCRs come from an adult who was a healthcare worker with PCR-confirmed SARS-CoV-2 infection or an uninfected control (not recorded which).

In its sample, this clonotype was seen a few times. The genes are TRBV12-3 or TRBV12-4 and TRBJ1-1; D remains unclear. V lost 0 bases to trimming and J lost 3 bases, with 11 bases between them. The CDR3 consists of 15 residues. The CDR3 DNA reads TGTGCCAGCAGTTTAGCGCTTATGTCTTACACTGAAGCTTTCTTT. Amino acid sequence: CASSLALMSYTEAFF.

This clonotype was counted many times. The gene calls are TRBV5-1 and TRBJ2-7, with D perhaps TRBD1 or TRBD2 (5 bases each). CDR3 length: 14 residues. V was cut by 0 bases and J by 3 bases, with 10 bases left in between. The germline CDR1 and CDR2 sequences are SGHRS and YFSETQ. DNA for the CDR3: TGCGCCAGCAGCTTGGGGGACCGCATCTACGAGCAGTACTTC. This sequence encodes CASSLGDRIYEQYF.

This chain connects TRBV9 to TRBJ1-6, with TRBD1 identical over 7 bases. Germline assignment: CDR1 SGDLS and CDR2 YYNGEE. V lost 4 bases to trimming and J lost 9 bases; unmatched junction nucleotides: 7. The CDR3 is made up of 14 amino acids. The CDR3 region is CASSLRQGPSPLHF. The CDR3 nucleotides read TGTGCCAGCAGCCTCCGACAGGGACCTTCACCCCTCCACTTT.

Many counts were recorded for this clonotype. The CDR3 DNA is TGCAGTGCTAGAGATACGGGAGTCATCGGATACGAGCAGTACTTC. Translating gives CSARDTGVIGYEQYF. The chain couples TRBV20-1 to TRBJ2-7; perhaps TRBD2 as D (6 bases). The V end was cut by 0 bases, the J end by 4 bases, with 16 bases between. The CDR3 spans 15 residues. The germline CDR1 and CDR2 sequences are DFQATT and SNEGSKA (reference sequence).

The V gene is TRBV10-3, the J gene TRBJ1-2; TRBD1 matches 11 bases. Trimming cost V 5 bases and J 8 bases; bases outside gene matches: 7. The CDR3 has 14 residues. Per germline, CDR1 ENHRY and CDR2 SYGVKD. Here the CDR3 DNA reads TGTGCCATCAGTTGGACAGGGGGCTTGACGGGCTACACCTTC. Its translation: CAISWTGGLTGYTF.

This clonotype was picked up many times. CDR3 nucleotides: TGTGCCAGCAGCCAAAGGGGTCATGCAGGTTACGAGCAGTACTTC. This codes for CASSQRGHAGYEQYF. The gene calls are TRBV3-1 and TRBJ2-7; a possible D gene is TRBD1 (5 bases). The V gene's germline CDR1 is LGHDT and CDR2 YNNKEL (reference sequence). V was pared by 2 bases and J by 4 bases, with 15 bases between. The CDR3 loop spans 15 amino acids.

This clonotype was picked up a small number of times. DNA of the CDR3: TGCAGCGTTGGAAAGGGAGCGGGAGGAATCGGGAATGAGCAGTTCTTC. Residues: CSVGKGAGGIGNEQFF. The chain couples TRBV29-1 to TRBJ2-1, with 9 bases identical to TRBD2. CDR1 is SQVTM, CDR2 ANQGSEA, per germline. V shed 4 bases and J 7 bases; nucleotides not matched to a gene: 14. The CDR3 runs to 16 residues.

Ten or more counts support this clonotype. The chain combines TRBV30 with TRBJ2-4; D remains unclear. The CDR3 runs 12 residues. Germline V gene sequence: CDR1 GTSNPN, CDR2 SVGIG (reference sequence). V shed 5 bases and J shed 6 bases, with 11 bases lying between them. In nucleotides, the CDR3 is TGTGCCTGGGGCGGCGTCGGAAACATTCAGTACTTC. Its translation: CAWGGVGNIQYF.

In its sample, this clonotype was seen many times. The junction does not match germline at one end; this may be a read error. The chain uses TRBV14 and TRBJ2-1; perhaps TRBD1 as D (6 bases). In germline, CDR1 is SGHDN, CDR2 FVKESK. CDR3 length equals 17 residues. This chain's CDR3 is CASSQVFSGASYNEQFF. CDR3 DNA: TGTGCCAGCAGCCAAGTATTTTCAGGGGCCTCCTACAATGAACAGTTCTTC. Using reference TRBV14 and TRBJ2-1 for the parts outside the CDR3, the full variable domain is EAGVTQFPSHSVIEKGQTVTLRCDPISGHDNLYWYRRVMGKEIKFLLHFVKESKQDESGMPNNRFLAERTGGTYSTLKVQPAELEDSGVYFCASSQVFSGASYNEQFFGPGTRLTVL.